The 2 T cell receptor beta chains below come from one sample, sequenced in a study of blood T cells in healthy people across ages. A second PCR, run for about 7 to 11 cycles, used a sample-barcoded 5' primer plus a J-beta primer mix. Each CDR3 protein is one row after TCRdb ran MiXCR on the 5' RACE reads. This table has fewer than 800,000 distinct CDR3 sequences, roughly 32% appearing once. The sequenced sample was blood. The source is a woman of 80 years or more in good health.

This sequence joins TRBV12-3 or TRBV12-4 and TRBJ2-7; possible D gene TRBD1, 6 bases. The CDR3 spans 14 residues. Trimming shortened V by 2 bases and J by 3 bases, and 11 bases separated the two germline ends. CDR3 bases: TGTGCCAGCAGTTTATGGGACACGAACTACGAGCAGTACTTC. Amino acids: CASSLWDTNYEQYF.

This clonotype has more than one count but fewer than ten. The chain employs TRBV20-1 and TRBJ2-2; no clear D gene. V shed 1 base and J shed 3 bases, with 9 bases lying between them. The germline V gene encodes CDR1 DFQATT and CDR2 SNEGSKA (reference sequence). The CDR3 spans 14 residues. The CDR3 sequence is CSARGGRDTGELFF. The CDR3 DNA follows: TGCAGTGCTAGAGGGGGTAGGGACACCGGGGAGCTGTTTTTT.